These 15 T cell receptor beta chains originate from one sample sequenced in a study of blood T cell repertoires in COVID-19. Profiling relied on immunoSEQ multiplex PCR, and the TCRdb table lists in-frame clones only, not all of them. This sample has 440,000 or so clones, with about 88% found just once. Sequenced material: peripheral blood. These receptors all come from a woman aged 40 to 50 with COVID-19, enrolled during active disease.

This chain joins TRBV15 and TRBJ2-1; 13 bases fit TRBD2. Germline-derived CDR1 and CDR2 are LNHNV and YYDKDF (reference sequence). CDR3 length equals 16 residues. The V segment lost 3 bases and the J segment 6 bases; nucleotides outside the gene matches: 5. CDR3 nucleotides: TGTGCCACCAGCAGCCCCGGGACTAGCGGGACCAATGAGCAGTTCTTC. Translated: CATSSPGTSGTNEQFF.

The chain carries TRBV7-2 and TRBJ1-2; D unresolved. This CDR3 spans 14 amino acids. The germline V gene encodes CDR1 SGHTA and CDR2 FQGNSA. The V end lost 5 bases, the J end lost 2 bases, and 12 bases lay between the germline ends. CDR3 in amino acids: CASSPREPNYGYTF. CDR3 coding DNA: TGTGCCAGCAGCCCCCGAGAGCCAAACTATGGCTACACCTTC.

The rearrangement uses TRBV5-1 and TRBJ2-1; D is uncertain. CDR3 length: 16 residues. V was pared by 3 bases and J by 8 bases, with 21 bases between. CDR1 is SGHRS, CDR2 YFSETQ, per germline. The CDR3 reads CASSSGGGRGVYEQFF. For the CDR3, the DNA is TGCGCCAGCAGCTCCGGCGGTGGCAGAGGAGTCTATGAGCAGTTCTTC.

The chain employs TRBV6-2 or TRBV6-3 and TRBJ2-1; the D is unclear. Germline CDR1 MNHEY, CDR2 SVGEGT. V lost 0 bases, J lost 1 base, and 13 bases lay in between. This CDR3 has 17 amino acids. Here the CDR3 DNA reads TGTGCCAGCAGTTACTCGATATTTAGATCGTCCTACAATGAGCAGTTCTTC. Amino acid sequence: CASSYSIFRSSYNEQFF.

This clone came up once. V is TRBV9 and J is TRBJ2-1; TRBD1 matches at 7 bases. Germline values: CDR1 SGDLS, CDR2 YYNGEE. J gave up 2 bases and V 1 base, and 3 bases lay outside the gene matches. CDR3 length: 15 residues. CDR3 DNA sequence: TGTGCCAGCAGCGTAACAGGGGCCCCCTACAATGAGCAGTTCTTC. The encoded protein is CASSVTGAPYNEQFF.

The rearrangement joins TRBV28 to TRBJ1-1; D might be TRBD1 (5 bases). The germline gives CDR1 MDHEN, CDR2 SYDVKM. The CDR3 has 14 amino acids. Trimming left V 8 bases short and J 2 bases short, with 15 bases between. CDR3 protein: CASQGGTVNTEAFF. DNA of the CDR3: TGTGCCAGCCAGGGCGGTACTGTCAACACTGAAGCTTTCTTT.

V gene TRBV3-1 (or the pseudogene TRBV3-2) combines with J gene TRBJ1-2; weak D call: TRBD1 (6 bases). CDR1 is LGHDT and CDR2 is YNNKEL in the germline V gene (reference sequence). This CDR3 comprises 14 residues. V lost 5 bases and J 5 bases, leaving 15 bases between the germline ends. Here the CDR3 reads CASSDRDIPYGYTF. CDR3 DNA sequence: TGTGCCAGCAGCGACCGGGACATCCCATATGGCTACACCTTC.

The chain couples TRBV7-9 to TRBJ1-5, with D possibly being TRBD1 (5 bases). Germline assignment: CDR1 SEHNR and CDR2 FQNEAQ (reference sequence). This CDR3 has 16 amino acids. V was clipped by 2 bases and J by 0 bases, with 11 bases between them. In DNA, the CDR3 is TGTGCCAGCAGCTTATTATCTGGGGCTAGCAATCAGCCCCAGCATTTT. Translating gives CASSLLSGASNQPQHF.

V usage is TRBV7-2 and J usage is TRBJ1-2; 7 bases are shared with TRBD1. The junction had 10 bases not matched to a gene; V was cut back by 5 bases and J by 4 bases. CDR3 length equals 15 residues. CDR1 SGHTA and CDR2 FQGNSA come from the germline V gene. This CDR3 is CASSARSTGAYGYTF. The CDR3 DNA sequence: TGTGCCAGCAGCGCCCGGTCAACAGGGGCCTATGGCTACACCTTC. The entire variable domain, with the rest obtained from reference TRBV7-2 and TRBJ1-2, is as follows: GAGVSQSPSNKVTEKGKDVELRCDPISGHTALYWYRQSLGQGLEFLIYFQGNSAPDKSGLPSDRFSAERTGGSVSTLTIQRTQQEDSAVYLCASSARSTGAYGYTFGSGTRLTVV.

J is TRBJ2-3 and V is TRBV28; 8 nucleotides line up with TRBD1. Germline CDR1 and CDR2: MDHEN and SYDVKM. This CDR3 spans 17 amino acids. With V trimmed by 5 bases and J by 2 bases, 12 bases remained unmatched. The CDR3 loop is CASSPPGQAFTTDTQYF. CDR3 DNA: TGTGCCAGCAGTCCTCCGGGACAGGCGTTCACCACAGATACGCAGTATTTT.

The rearrangement links TRBV9 to TRBJ2-7, with a tentative D call TRBD1 (6 bases). The germline V and J ends were trimmed by 4 bases and 2 bases, with 10 bases remaining between them. Germline CDR1 reads SGDLS; CDR2 reads YYNGEE. The CDR3 has 13 residues. Here the CDR3 DNA reads TGTGCCAGCAGCACATGGGACACCTACGAGCAGTACTTC. It codes for CASSTWDTYEQYF.

The V and J genes are TRBV2 and TRBJ2-1; D not certain. The germline V gene encodes CDR1 SNHLY and CDR2 FYNNEI. Trimming removed 3 bases from V and 5 bases from J, with 8 bases in between. The CDR3 totals 13 residues. The CDR3 bases are TGTGCCAGCAGTGAGCGCCCACACAATGAGCAGTTCTTC. This sequence encodes CASSERPHNEQFF.

The V call is TRBV2, the J call TRBJ1-1; no reliable D call. CDR3 length equals 13 residues. Germline V gene data show CDR1 as SNHLY and CDR2 as FYNNEI. The chain's CDR3 is CATYSGMNTEAFF. The CDR3 DNA follows: TGTGCTACGTACAGCGGAATGAACACTGAAGCTTTCTTT.

This clone occurred once. This sequence joins TRBV5-4 and TRBJ1-2, with 9 bases identical to TRBD1. Trimming at V came to 5 bases and at J to 9 bases, leaving 14 bases not matched to a gene. Germline V lookup: CDR1 SGHNT, CDR2 YYREEE (reference sequence). This CDR3 has 15 residues. The CDR3 protein is CASSLSRDREESYTF. The CDR3, as DNA: TGTGCCAGCAGTTTATCCCGGGACAGGGAGGAGAGCTACACCTTC.

The J gene is TRBJ2-1, the V gene TRBV7-3, with 9 bases fitting TRBD2. Germline CDR1 is SGHTA and CDR2 is FQGTGA. The V segment lost 5 bases and the J segment 8 bases; nucleotides outside the gene matches: 10. The CDR3 has 15 amino acids. CDR3 coding DNA: TGTGCCAGCAGCATACCGGGACTAGCCTCCCATGAGCAGTTCTTC. Protein: CASSIPGLASHEQFF.